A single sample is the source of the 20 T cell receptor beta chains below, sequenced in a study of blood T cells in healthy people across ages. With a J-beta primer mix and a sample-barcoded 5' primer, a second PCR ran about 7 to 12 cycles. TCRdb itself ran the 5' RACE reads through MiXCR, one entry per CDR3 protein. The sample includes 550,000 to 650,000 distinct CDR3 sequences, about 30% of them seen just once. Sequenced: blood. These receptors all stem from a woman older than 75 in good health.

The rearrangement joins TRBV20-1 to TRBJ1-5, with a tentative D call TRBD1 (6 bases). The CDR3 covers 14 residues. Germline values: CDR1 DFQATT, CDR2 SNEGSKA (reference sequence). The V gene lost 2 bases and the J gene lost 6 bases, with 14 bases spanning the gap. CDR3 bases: TGCAGTGCTAGACGGCAGGGGAATAGTCAGCCCCAGCATTTT. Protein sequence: CSARRQGNSQPQHF.

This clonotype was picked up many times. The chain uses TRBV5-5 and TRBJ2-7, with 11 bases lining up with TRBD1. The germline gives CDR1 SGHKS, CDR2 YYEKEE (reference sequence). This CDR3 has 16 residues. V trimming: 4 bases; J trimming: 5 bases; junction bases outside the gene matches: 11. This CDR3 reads CASSGSPGQGANEQYF. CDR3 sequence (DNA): TGTGCCAGCAGCGGGTCCCCTGGACAGGGGGCCAACGAGCAGTACTTC.

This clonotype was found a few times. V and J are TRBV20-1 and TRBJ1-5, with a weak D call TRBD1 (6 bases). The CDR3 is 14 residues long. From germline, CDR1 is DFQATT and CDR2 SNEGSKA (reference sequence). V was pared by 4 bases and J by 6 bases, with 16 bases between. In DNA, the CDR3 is TGCAGTGCTAACCGGCTACAGGGTGGTCAGCCCCAGCATTTT. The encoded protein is CSANRLQGGQPQHF.

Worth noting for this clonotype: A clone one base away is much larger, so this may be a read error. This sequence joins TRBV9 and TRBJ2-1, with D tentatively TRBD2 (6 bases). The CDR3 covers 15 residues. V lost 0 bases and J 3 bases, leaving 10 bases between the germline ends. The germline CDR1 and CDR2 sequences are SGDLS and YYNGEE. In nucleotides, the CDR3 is TGTGCCAGCAGCGTAGGGCAGGGACTCTACAATGAGCAGTTCTTC. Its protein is CASSVGQGLYNEQFF.

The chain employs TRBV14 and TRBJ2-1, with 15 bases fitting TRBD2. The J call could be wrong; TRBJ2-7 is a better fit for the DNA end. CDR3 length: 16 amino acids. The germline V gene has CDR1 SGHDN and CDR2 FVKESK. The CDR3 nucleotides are TGTGCCAGCAGCCGCGGGACTAGCGGGGGGTACAATGAGCAGTACTTC. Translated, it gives CASSRGTSGGYNEQYF.

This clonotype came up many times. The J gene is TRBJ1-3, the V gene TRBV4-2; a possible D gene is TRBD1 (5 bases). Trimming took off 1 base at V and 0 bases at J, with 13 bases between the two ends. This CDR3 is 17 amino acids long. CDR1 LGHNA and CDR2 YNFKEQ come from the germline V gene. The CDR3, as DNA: TGTGCCAGCAGCCAAGTCGGGACCGCGACCTCTGGAAACACCATATATTTT. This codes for CASSQVGTATSGNTIYF.

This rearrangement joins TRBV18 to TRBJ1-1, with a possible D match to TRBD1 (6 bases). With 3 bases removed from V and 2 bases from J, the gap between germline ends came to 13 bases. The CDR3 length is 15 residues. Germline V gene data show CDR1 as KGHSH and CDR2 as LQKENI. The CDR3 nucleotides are TGTGCCAGCTCACCCACGCAGGGGCGAAACACTGAAGCTTTCTTT. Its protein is CASSPTQGRNTEAFF.

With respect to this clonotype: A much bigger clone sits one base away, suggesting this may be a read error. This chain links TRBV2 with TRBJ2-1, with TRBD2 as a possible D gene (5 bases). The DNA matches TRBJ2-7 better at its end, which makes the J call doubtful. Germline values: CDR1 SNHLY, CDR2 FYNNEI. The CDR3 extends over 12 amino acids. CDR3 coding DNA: TGTGCCAGCACCCTCGACTACAATGAGCAGTACTTC. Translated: CASTLDYNEQYF.

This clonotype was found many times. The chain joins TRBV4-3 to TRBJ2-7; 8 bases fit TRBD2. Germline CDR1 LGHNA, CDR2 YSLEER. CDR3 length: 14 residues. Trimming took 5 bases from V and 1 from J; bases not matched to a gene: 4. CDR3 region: CASSETSASYEQYF. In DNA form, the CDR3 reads TGCGCCAGCAGCGAGACTAGCGCTTCCTACGAGCAGTACTTC.

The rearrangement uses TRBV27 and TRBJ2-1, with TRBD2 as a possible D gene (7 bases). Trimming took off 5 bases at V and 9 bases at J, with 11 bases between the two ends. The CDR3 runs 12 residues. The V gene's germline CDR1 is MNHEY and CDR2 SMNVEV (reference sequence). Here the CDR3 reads CASSRGAGEQFF. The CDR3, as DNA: TGTGCCAGCAGTCGGGGGGCTGGTGAGCAGTTCTTC.

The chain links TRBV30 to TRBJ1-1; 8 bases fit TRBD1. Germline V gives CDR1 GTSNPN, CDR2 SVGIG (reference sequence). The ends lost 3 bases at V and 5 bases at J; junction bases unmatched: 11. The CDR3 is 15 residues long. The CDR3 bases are TGTGCCTGGAGGGGTAGGACAGGGATGAGTACTGAAGCTTTCTTT. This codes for CAWRGRTGMSTEAFF.

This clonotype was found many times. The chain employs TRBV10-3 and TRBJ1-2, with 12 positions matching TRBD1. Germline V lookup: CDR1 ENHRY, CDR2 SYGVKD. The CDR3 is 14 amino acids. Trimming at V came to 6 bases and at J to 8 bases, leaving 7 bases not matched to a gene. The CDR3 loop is CAIRGDRGLGGYTF. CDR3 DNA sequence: TGTGCCATCAGGGGGGACAGGGGGCTTGGAGGCTACACCTTC.

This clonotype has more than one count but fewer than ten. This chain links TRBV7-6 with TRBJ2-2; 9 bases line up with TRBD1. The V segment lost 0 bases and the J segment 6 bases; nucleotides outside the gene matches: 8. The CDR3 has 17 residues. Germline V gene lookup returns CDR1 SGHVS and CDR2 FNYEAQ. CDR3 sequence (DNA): TGTGCCAGCAGCTTAGCTGCTACAGGGGGCCGTCCCGGGGAGCTGTTTTTT. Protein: CASSLAATGGRPGELFF.

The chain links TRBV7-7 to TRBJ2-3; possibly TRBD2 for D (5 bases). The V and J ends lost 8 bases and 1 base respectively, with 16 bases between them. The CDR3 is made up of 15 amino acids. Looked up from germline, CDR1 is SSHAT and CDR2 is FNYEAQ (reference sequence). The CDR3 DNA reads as TGTGCCAGCGCTCTAACTAGTTTGGGCACAGATACGCAGTATTTT. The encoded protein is CASALTSLGTDTQYF.

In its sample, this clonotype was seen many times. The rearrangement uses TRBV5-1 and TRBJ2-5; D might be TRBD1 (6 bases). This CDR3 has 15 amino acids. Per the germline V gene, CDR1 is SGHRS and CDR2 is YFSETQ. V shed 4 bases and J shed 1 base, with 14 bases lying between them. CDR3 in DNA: TGCGCCAGCAGCAGCACGGGACACACCCAAGAGACCCAGTACTTC. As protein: CASSSTGHTQETQYF.

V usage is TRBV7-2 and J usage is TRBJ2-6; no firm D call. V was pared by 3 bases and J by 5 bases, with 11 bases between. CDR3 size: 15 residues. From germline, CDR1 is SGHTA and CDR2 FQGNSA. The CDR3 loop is CASSLSPLWANVLTF. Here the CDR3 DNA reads TGTGCCAGCAGCTTGTCCCCCCTCTGGGCCAACGTCCTGACTTTC.

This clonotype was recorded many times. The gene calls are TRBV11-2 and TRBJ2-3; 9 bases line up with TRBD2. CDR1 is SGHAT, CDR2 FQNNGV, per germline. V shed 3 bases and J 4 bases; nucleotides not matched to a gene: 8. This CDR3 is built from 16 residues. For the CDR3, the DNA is TGTGCCAGCAGCTTCCTTGGCGGGGGGGCGTCAGATACGCAGTATTTT. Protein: CASSFLGGGASDTQYF.

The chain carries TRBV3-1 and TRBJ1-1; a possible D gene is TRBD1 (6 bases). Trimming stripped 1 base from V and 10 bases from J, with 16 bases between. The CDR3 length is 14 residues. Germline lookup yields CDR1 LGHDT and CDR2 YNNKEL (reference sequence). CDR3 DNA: TGTGCCAGCAGCCAAGTTGTCGGGGGGCCGGGAGCTTTCTTT. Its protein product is CASSQVVGGPGAFF.

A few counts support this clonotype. The CDR3 DNA reads TGTGCCAGCAGCCCGGACAGGAATGAAAAACTGTTTTTT. This translates into CASSPDRNEKLFF. This rearrangement joins TRBV27 to TRBJ1-4; 7 nucleotides line up with TRBD1. The germline CDR1 and CDR2 sequences are MNHEY and SMNVEV (reference sequence). This CDR3 has 13 amino acids. Unmatched junction bases numbered 3, after V lost 6 bases and J lost 5 bases. The full variable domain, in which reference TRBV27 and TRBJ1-4 provide the parts outside the CDR3, is EAQVTQNPRYLITVTGKKLTVTCSQNMNHEYMSWYRQDPGLGLRQIYYSMNVEVTDKGDVPEGYKVSRKEKRNFPLILESPSPNQTSLYFCASSPDRNEKLFFGSGTQLSVL.

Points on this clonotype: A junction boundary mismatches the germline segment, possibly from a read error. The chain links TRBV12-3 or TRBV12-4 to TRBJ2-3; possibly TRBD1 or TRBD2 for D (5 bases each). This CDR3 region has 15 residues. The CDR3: CASNRDRGPTDAQYF. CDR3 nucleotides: TGTGCCAGCAATAGGGACCGAGGACCCACAGATGCGCAGTATTTT.